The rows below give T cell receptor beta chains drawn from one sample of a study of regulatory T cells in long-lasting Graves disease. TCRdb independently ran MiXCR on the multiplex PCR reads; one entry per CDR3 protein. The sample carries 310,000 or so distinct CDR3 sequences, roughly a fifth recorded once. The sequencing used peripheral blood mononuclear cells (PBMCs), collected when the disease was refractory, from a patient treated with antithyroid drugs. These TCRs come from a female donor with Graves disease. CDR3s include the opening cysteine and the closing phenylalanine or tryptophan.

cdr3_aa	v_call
CASGLFGETQYF	TRBV12-5
CASIPGGSGDVAFF	TRBV28
CASSPRRGLYQPQHF	TRBV19
CASSFKGLATQGNIQYF	TRBV6-5
CASGLPGRGYEQYF	TRBV28
CASSRSQRTGDSGELFF	TRBV27
CASSLGTSRDQETQYF	TRBV7-9
CASSSDIPIIEAQYF	TRBV6-1
CASSLVFSGRHDEQYF	TRBV5-1
CASTDRSNQPQHF	TRBV28
CASSYRGNNSPLHF	TRBV6-2/TRBV6-3
CATSRGPAGSNQPQHF	TRBV15
CASSLSASYEQYF	TRBV12-3/TRBV12-4
CASSRGMGGNTEAFF	TRBV19
CASSFAAGQARIGDTQYF	TRBV7-9
CASSGGQGMMNTEAFF	TRBV12-3/TRBV12-4
CASSSSSGVAQYF	TRBV12-3/TRBV12-4
CASSVSGSVYEQFF	TRBV27
CASQDREDYEQYF	TRBV6-1
CASSVPGQDFVEQYF	TRBV12-3/TRBV12-4
CASTQGENTEAFF	TRBV12-3/TRBV12-4
CASSLGTGLEETQYF	TRBV5-1
CASSPRMAGVGDTGELFF	TRBV7-2
CAWNKENYGYTF	TRBV30
CASSPPRIRMNTEAFF	TRBV18
CSAGLAGPDSYEQYF	TRBV29-1
CASSPTRDIGNTIYF	TRBV27
CASSQERETKLFF	TRBV4-3
CASSATAFRNEQYF	TRBV9
CASSADRGDTYEQYF	TRBV2
CASSLRGRPVEPQHF	TRBV28
CASSIGTANTGELFF	TRBV19
CASSLLPIGETQYF	TRBV11-2
CASSLMAGGNSPLHF	TRBV7-3
CASRDDSFANTGELFF	TRBV7-2
CASSLVGPYAEAFF	TRBV5-1
CASREDRQNTGELFF	TRBV4-2
CASSLRRELRETQYF	TRBV7-7
CASSQGEGPLHF	TRBV14
CASSLQPSGTRGEQYF	TRBV27
CASITDLPNYGYTF	TRBV2
CASSQDREFVYEQYF	TRBV4-3